This T cell receptor (beta chain) appears in the sequencing data of a study of cytomegalovirus exposure and HLA in healthy donors. The PCR had 60 Vbeta and 13 Jbeta primers. The protocol was immunoSEQ multiplex PCR, while the TCRdb copy is restricted to in-frame clones and leaves out a portion. Of approximately 200,000 clones detected, about 82% appear once; the ten largest clones hold 2.3%. Germline CDR1 LNHNV, CDR2 YYDKDF (reference sequence). This CDR3 has 15 residues. V lost 1 base and J lost 7, with 13 bases in between. Sequenced material: PBMCs. The source of this sequence is a woman between 50 and 59 years old in good health and CMV-seronegative. This chain connects TRBV15 to TRBJ2-2; TRBD1 might be the D (6 bases). Here the CDR3 DNA reads TGTGCCACCAGCAGAGGACAGGCATCTAACGGGGAGCTGTTTTTT. This translates into CATSRGQASNGELFF.